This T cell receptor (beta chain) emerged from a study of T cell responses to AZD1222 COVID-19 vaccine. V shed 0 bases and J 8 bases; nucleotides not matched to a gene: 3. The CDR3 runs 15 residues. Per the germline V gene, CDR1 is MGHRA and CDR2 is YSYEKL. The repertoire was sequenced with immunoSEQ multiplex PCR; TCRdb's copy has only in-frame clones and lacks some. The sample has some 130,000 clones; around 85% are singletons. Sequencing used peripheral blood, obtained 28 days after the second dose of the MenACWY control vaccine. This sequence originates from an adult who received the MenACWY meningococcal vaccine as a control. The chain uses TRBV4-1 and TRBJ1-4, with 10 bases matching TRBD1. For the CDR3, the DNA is TGCGCCAGCAGCCAAGAAGGGACAGGGGACGAAAAACTGTTTTTT. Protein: CASSQEGTGDEKLFF.